Each of the 4 T cell receptor beta chains below was sequenced from the same sample in a study of blood T cells in healthy people across ages. PCR was performed a second time for about 6 to 12 cycles using a sample-barcoded 5' primer and a J-beta primer mix. TCRdb called the 5' RACE reads again in MiXCR, with one record for every CDR3 protein. Found here are 1.5 million to 2 million distinct CDR3 sequences, approximately 32% of them singletons; the top ten hold approximately 10%. Sequencing used blood. Receptors were obtained from a woman in her twenties or thirties in good health.

This clonotype was seen only a few times. The chain combines TRBV27 with TRBJ1-2; tentative D call: TRBD1 (5 bases). Germline assignment: CDR1 MNHEY and CDR2 SMNVEV (reference sequence). The V end was cut by 1 base, the J end by 5 bases, with 14 bases between. CDR3 length: 15 residues. CDR3 sequence: CASSLFPPGGYGYTF. The CDR3 DNA sequence: TGTGCCAGCAGTTTATTCCCGCCGGGGGGTTATGGCTACACCTTC.

Remarks on this clonotype: At one of its ends the junction is not consistent with the germline gene, which may arise from a read error. The gene calls are TRBV5-1 and TRBJ1-1; no firm D call. The CDR3 is made up of 16 amino acids. Germline loops: CDR1 SGHRS, CDR2 YFSETQ. CDR3 protein: CASSRLTGRPGTGAFF. The CDR3 DNA follows: TGCGCCAGCAGCCGTCTAACCGGGCGACCAGGAACTGGAGCTTTCTTT.

This clonotype turned up a few times. Here the CDR3 DNA reads TGTGCCAGCAGCCAAAGCCAGGGGGGGCAAGAGACCCAGTACTTC. Protein product: CASSQSQGGQETQYF. The chain uses TRBV7-9 and TRBJ2-5; D possibly uses TRBD1 or TRBD2 (7 bases each). The germline CDR1 and CDR2 sequences are SEHNR and FQNEAQ (reference sequence). This CDR3 region has 15 residues. Trimming shortened V by 5 bases and J by 2 bases, and 15 bases separated the two germline ends.

The chain couples TRBV5-1 to TRBJ2-7; 9 bases map to TRBD1. The DNA matches TRBJ2-5 better at its end, which makes the J call doubtful. The CDR3 sequence is 16 residues long. Germline V lookup: CDR1 SGHRS, CDR2 YFSETQ. The CDR3 coding sequence is TGCGCCAGCAGCTCCATCGGACAGGGGCTCCAAGAGACCCAGTACTTC. Residues: CASSSIGQGLQETQYF.